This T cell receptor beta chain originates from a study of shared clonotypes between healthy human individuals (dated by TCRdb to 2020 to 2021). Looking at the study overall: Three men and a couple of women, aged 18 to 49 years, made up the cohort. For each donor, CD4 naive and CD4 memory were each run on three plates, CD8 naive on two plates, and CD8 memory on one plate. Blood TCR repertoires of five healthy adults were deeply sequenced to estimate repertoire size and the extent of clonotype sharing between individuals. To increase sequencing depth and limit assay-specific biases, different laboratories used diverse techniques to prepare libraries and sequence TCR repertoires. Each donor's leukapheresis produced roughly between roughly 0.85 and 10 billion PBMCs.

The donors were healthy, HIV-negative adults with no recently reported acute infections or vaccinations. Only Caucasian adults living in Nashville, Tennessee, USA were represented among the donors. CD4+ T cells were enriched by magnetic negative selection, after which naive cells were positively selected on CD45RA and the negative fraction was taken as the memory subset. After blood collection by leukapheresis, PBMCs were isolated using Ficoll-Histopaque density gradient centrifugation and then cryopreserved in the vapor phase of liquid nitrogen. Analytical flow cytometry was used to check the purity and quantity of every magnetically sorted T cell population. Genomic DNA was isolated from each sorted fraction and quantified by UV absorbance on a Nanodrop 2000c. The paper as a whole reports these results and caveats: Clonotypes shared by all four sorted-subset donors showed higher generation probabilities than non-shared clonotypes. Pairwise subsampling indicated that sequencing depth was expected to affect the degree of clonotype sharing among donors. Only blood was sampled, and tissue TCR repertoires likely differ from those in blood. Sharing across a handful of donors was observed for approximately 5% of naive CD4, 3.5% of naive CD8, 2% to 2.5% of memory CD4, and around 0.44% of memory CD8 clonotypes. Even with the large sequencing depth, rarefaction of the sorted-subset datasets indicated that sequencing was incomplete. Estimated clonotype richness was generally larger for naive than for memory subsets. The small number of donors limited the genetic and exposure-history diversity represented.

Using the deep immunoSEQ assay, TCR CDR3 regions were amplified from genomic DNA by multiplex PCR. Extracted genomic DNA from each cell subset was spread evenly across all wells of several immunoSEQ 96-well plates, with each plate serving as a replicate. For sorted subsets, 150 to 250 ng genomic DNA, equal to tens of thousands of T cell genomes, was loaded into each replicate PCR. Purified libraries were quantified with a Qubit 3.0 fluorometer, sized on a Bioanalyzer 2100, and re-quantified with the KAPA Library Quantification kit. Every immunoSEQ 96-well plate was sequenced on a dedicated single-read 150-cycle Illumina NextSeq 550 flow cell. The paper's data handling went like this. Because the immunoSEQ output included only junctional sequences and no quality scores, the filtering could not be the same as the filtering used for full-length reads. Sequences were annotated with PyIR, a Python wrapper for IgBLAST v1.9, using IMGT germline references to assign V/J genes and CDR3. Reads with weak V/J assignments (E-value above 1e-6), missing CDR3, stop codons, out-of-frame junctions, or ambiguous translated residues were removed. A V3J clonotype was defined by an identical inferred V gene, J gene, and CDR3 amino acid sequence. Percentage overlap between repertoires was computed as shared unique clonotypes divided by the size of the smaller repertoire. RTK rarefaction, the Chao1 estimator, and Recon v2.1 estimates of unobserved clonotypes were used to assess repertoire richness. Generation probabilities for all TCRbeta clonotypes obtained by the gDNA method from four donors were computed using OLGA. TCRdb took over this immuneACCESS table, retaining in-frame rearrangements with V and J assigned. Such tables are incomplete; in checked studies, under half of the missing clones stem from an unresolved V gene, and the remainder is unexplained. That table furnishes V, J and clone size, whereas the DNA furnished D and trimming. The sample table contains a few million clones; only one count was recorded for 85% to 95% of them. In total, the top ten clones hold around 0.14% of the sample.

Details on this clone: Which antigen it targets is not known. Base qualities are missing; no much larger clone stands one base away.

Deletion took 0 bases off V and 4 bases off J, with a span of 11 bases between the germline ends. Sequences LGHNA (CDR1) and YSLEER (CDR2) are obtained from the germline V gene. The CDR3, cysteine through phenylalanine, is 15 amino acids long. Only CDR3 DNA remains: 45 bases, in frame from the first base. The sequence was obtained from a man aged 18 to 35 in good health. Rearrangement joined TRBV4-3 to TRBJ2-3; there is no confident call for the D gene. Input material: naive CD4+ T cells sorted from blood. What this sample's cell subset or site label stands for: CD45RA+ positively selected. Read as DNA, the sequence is TGCGCCAGCAGCCAAGATTTTACTATAGCAGATACGCAGTATTTT. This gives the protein CASSQDFTIADTQYF.